This T cell receptor (beta chain) was profiled in a study of T cell responses to AZD1222 COVID-19 vaccine. The J segment lost 3 bases and the V segment lost 10 bases, leaving 12 bases of the junction unmatched. The CDR3 runs 15 residues. Germline V CDR1 and CDR2: MNHEY, SVGAGI. Findings and caveats of the study: All repertoire sampling was performed exclusively after the peak T cell response. A reported finding is that nearly half of spike-specific TCRs target unmutated variant regions. Spike-spanning, vaccine-associated CD4 TCRs were dominant at 160-218 and 743-854.

Only in-frame clones appear in the TCRdb table, and some are missing; sequencing was by immunoSEQ multiplex PCR. This table has about 100,000 clones, around 91% appearing once. Points on this clone: Its antigen is currently unknown.

The sequence came from an adult in good health. The rearrangement joins TRBV6-5 to TRBJ2-1; 7 nucleotides line up with TRBD2. Specimen: peripheral blood, collected on day 0 of AZD1222 vaccination. In nucleotides, the CDR3 is TGTGCCACCTGTATAGTGGGGGGGAACTACAATGAGCAGTTCTTC. Translation: CATCIVGGNYNEQFF.